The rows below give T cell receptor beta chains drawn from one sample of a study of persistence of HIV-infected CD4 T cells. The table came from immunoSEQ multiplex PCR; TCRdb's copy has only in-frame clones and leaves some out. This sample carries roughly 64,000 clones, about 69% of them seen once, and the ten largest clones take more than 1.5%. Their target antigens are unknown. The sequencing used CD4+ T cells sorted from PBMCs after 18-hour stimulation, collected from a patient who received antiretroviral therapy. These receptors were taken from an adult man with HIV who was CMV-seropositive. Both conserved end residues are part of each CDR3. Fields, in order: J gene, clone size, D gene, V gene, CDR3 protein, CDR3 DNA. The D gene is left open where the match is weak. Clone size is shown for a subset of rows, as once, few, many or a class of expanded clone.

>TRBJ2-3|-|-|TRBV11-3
CASSRGLQSTDTQYF
TGTGCCAGCAGCCGGGGACTGCAAAGCACAGATACGCAGTATTTT
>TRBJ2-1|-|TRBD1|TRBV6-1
CASSEGWDRGPYNEQFF
TGTGCCAGCAGTGAAGGGTGGGACAGGGGTCCCTACAATGAGCAGTTCTTC
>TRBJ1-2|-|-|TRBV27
CASALFRASGGGYTF
TGTGCCAGCGCCCTCTTTCGGGCTTCAGGAGGAGGCTACACCTTC
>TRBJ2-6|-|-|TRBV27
CASSLSRVGANVLTF
TGTGCCAGCAGTTTATCGAGGGTTGGGGCCAACGTCCTGACTTTC
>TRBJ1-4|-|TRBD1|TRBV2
CASGINRGHHYF
TGTGCCAGCGGGATAAACAGGGGACACCACTATTTT
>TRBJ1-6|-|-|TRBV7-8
CASSPDDAFNSPLHF
TGTGCCAGCAGTCCCGACGACGCCTTTAATTCACCCCTCCACTTT
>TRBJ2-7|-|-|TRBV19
CASSITAETYEQYF
TGTGCCAGTAGTATCACGGCAGAAACCTACGAGCAGTACTTC
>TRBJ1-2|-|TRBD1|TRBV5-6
CASSNQGARVGYTF
TGTGCCAGCAGCAATCAGGGGGCGCGGGTTGGCTACACCTTC
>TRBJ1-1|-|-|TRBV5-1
CASSLGTTNTEAFF
TGCGCCAGCAGCCTCGGGACGACAAACACTGAAGCTTTCTTT
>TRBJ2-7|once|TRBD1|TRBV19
CASSGRGGSDNYEQYF
TGTGCCAGTAGTGGGCGAGGGGGCTCCGATAACTACGAGCAGTACTTC
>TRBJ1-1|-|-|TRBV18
CASSPLRGNTEAFF
TGTGCCAGCTCACCACTAAGGGGGAACACTGAAGCTTTCTTT
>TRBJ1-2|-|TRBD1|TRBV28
CASRRTGYGYTF
TGTGCCAGCAGGCGGACAGGGTATGGCTACACCTTC
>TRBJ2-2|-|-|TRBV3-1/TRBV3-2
CASSPGGNTGELFF
TGTGCCAGCAGCCCCGGGGGGAACACCGGGGAGCTGTTTTTT
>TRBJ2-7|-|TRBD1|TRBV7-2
CASAQGQQREQYF
TGTGCCAGCGCGCAGGGACAGCAACGGGAGCAGTACTTC
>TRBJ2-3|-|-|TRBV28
CASSLQGDTQYF
TGTGCCAGCAGTTTACAAGGAGATACGCAGTATTTT
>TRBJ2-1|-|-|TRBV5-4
CASSLVALSYNEQFF
TGTGCCAGCAGCTTGGTCGCACTCTCCTACAATGAGCAGTTCTTC
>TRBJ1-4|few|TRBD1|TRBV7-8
CASSLGTGTGVEKLFF
TGTGCCAGCAGCTTAGGGACCGGGACAGGGGTTGAAAAACTGTTTTTT
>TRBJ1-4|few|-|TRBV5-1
CASSLDGVGSEKLFF
TGCGCCAGCAGCTTGGATGGGGTGGGAAGTGAAAAACTGTTTTTT
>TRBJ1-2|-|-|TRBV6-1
CASSEGGGIGYTF
TGTGCCAGCAGTGAAGGTGGAGGGATAGGCTACACCTTC
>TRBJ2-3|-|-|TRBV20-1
CSGADTDTQYF
TGCAGTGGGGCAGATACAGATACGCAGTATTTT
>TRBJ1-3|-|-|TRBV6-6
CASSQSTALSGNTIYF
TGTGCCAGCAGTCAGTCTACAGCGCTCTCTGGAAACACCATATATTTT
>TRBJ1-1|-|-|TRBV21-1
CASSTGAGTANTEAFF
TGTGCCAGCAGCACTGGAGCCGGGACTGCGAACACTGAAGCTTTCTTT
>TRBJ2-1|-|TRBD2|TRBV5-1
CASSTFTSGGAHEQFF
TGCGCCAGCAGCACCTTCACTAGCGGGGGGGCCCATGAGCAGTTCTTC
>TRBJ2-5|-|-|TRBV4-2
CASSQKIQETQYF
TGTGCCAGCAGCCAAAAGATTCAAGAGACCCAGTACTTC
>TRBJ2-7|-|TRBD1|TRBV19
CASSMGQDYEQYF
TGTGCCAGTAGTATGGGACAGGACTACGAGCAGTACTTC
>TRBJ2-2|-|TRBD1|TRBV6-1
CASSEAWTGGFF
TGTGCCAGCAGTGAAGCGTGGACAGGGGGGTTTTTT
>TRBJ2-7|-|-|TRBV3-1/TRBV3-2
CASSQDPGGAGEQYF
TGTGCCAGCAGCCAAGACCCGGGGGGCGCGGGGGAGCAGTACTTC
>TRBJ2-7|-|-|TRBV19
CASSIGGTVYEQYF
TGTGCCAGTAGTATAGGCGGGACAGTCTACGAGCAGTACTTC
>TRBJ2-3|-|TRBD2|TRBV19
CASSGTRFQQRGGAADTQYF
TGTGCCAGTAGTGGAACTAGGTTTCAGCAGCGGGGGGGAGCGGCAGATACGCAGTATTTT
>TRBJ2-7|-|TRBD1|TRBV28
CASSPPRTGTIEQYF
TGTGCCAGCAGTCCCCCCCGGACAGGGACGATCGAGCAGTACTTC
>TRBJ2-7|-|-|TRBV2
CASSAAGTYEQYF
TGTGCCAGCAGTGCGGCAGGTACCTACGAGCAGTACTTC
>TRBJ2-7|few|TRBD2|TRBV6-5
CASSSSGGGVPKYF
TGTGCCAGCAGTTCCTCTGGCGGGGGGGTTCCCAAGTACTTC
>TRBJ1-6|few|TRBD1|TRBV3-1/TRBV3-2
CASSLGTANNSPLHF
TGTGCCAGCAGCCTTGGGACAGCTAATAATTCACCCCTCCACTTT
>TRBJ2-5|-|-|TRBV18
CASSEGFQETQYF
TGTGCCAGCTCAGAGGGGTTCCAAGAGACCCAGTACTTC
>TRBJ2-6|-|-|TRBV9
CASSVDTVPSGGANVLTF
TGTGCCAGCAGCGTAGATACCGTACCCTCTGGTGGGGCCAACGTCCTGACTTTC
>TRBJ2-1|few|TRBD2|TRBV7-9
CASSLGTSGGYEQFF
TGTGCCAGCAGCCTAGGGACTAGCGGGGGATATGAGCAGTTCTTC
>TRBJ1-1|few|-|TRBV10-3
CAIKGGLKNTEAFF
TGTGCCATCAAGGGGGGGTTGAAGAACACTGAAGCTTTCTTT
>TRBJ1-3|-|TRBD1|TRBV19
CASSIIGRGSGNTIYF
TGTGCCAGTAGTATAATCGGCAGGGGGTCTGGAAACACCATATATTTT
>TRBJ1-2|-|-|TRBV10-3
CAISESTDYGYTF
TGTGCCATCAGTGAGTCGACGGACTATGGCTACACCTTC
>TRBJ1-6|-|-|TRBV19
CASSIVADSPLHF
TGTGCCAGTAGTATAGTGGCCGATTCACCCCTCCACTTT
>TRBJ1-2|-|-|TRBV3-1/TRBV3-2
CASSQAFKGVDGYTF
TGTGCCAGCAGCCAAGCATTTAAAGGGGTCGATGGCTACACCTTC